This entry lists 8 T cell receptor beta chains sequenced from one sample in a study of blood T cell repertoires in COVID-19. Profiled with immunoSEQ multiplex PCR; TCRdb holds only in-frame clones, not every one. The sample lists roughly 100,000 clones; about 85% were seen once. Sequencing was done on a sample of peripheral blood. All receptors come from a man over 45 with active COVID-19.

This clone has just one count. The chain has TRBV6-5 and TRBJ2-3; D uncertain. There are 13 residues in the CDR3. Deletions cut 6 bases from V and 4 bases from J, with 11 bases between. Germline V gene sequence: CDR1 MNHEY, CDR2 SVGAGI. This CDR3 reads CASRLTFSDTQYF. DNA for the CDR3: TGTGCCAGCAGGCTGACTTTCTCAGATACGCAGTATTTT.

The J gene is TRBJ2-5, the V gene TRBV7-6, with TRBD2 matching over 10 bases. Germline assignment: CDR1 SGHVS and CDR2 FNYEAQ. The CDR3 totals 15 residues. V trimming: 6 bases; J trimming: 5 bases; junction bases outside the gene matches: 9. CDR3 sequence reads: CASSSPAGGLETQYF. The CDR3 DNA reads TGTGCCAGCAGTTCCCCAGCGGGGGGGCTCGAGACCCAGTACTTC.

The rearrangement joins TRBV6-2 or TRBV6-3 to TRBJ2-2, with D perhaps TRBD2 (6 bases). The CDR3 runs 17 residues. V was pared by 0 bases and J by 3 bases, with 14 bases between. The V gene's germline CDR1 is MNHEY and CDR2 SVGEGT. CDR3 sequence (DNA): TGTGCCAGCAGTTACTCGATGGTAGCGGCGGACACCGGGGAGCTGTTTTTT. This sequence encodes CASSYSMVAADTGELFF.

The CDR3, as DNA: TGTGCCAGCAGTTACATGCGGGGGGGGAACAATGAGCAGTTCTTC. Protein: CASSYMRGGNNEQFF. The chain carries TRBV6-5 and TRBJ2-1, with 9 bases that match TRBD2. V was pared by 2 bases and J by 5 bases, with 4 bases of the junction left unmatched. The CDR3 has 15 residues. CDR1 is MNHEY and CDR2 is SVGAGI in the germline V gene.

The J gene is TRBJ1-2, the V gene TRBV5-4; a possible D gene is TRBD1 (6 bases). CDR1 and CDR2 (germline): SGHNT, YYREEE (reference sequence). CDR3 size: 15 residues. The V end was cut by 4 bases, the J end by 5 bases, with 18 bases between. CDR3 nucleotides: TGTGCCAGCAGCCTAAACAGGGAGAGGGGTTATGGCTACACCTTC. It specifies CASSLNRERGYGYTF.

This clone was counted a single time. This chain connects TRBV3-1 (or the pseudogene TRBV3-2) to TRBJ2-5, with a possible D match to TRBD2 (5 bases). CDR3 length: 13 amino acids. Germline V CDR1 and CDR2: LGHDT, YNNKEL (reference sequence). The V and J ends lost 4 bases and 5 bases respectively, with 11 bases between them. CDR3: CASSLARRETQYF. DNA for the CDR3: TGTGCCAGCAGCCTGGCACGGAGGGAGACCCAGTACTTC.

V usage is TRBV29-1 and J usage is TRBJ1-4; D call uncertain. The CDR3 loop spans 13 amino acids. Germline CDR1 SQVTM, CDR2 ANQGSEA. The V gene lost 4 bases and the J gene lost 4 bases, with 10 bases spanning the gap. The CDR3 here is CSVGSRFNEKLFF. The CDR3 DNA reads TGCAGCGTTGGTTCCAGGTTTAATGAAAAACTGTTTTTT.

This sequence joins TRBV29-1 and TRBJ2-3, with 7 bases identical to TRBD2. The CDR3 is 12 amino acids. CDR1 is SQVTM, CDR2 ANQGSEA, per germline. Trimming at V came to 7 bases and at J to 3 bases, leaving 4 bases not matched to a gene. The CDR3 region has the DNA TGCAGCGGTACCGGGGGGACAGATACGCAGTATTTT. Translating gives CSGTGGTDTQYF.